This T cell receptor (beta chain) was profiled in a study of cytomegalovirus exposure and HLA in healthy donors. Germline CDR1 reads MNHEY; CDR2 reads SMNVEV (reference sequence). The CDR3 totals 12 residues. Trimming cost V 4 bases and J 6 bases, with 7 bases left between them. In the PCR, 60 Vbeta and 13 Jbeta primers were used. Repertoires were generated with immunoSEQ multiplex PCR, while TCRdb's copy carries only in-frame clones and drops some. The repertoire holds 150,000 or so clones, with about three quarters as singletons. The TCR sequence derives from a man aged 35 to 55 in good health and CMV-seropositive. The sequenced sample consisted of PBMCs. V is TRBV27 and J is TRBJ2-1, with D hard to call. The CDR3 region has the DNA TGTGCCAGCAGTTCCAGGTTCAATGAGCAGTTCTTC. Translated, it gives CASSSRFNEQFF.